Each of the 10 T cell receptor beta chains below was sequenced from the same sample in a study of T cells in tumors after PD-1 blockade. Libraries were prepared by immunoSEQ multiplex PCR; TCRdb keeps only in-frame clonotypes and omits some of them. The table shows roughly 59,000 clones, with about 80% occurring only once. Here the sequenced sample was PBMCs, taken before anti-PD-1 treatment. The receptors were gathered from a human donor with basal cell carcinoma.

This chain joins TRBV5-8 and TRBJ1-5; tentative D call: TRBD1 (5 bases). The CDR3 is made up of 13 amino acids. Germline V gene sequence: CDR1 SGHTS, CDR2 YDEGEE. V lost 2 bases and J lost 6, with 9 bases in between. The CDR3 loop reads CASSLRGTQPQHF. The DNA for the CDR3 is TGTGCCAGCAGCTTACGGGGGACTCAGCCCCAGCATTTT.

J is TRBJ2-7 and V is TRBV3-1 (or the pseudogene TRBV3-2), with a weak D call TRBD2 (6 bases). Deletions cut 2 bases from V and 6 bases from J, with 20 bases between. The CDR3 consists of 16 residues. Germline CDR1 is LGHDT and CDR2 is YNNKEL (reference sequence). CDR3 amino acids: CASSQRRGAGWSEQYF. The CDR3 DNA sequence: TGTGCCAGCAGCCAAAGGCGCGGGGCTGGATGGAGCGAGCAGTACTTC.

The chain recombines TRBV5-1 with TRBJ1-2; possible D gene TRBD1, 6 bases. This CDR3 has 14 amino acids. In germline, CDR1 is SGHRS, CDR2 YFSETQ. Trimming cost V 4 bases and J 5 bases, with 15 bases left between them. DNA for the CDR3: TGCGCCAGCAGCCTCTTACAGGGTACTTATGGCTACACCTTC. Translated, it gives CASSLLQGTYGYTF.

The chain uses TRBV7-2 and TRBJ2-5; D ambiguous. This CDR3 region has 14 residues. V lost 4 bases to trimming and J lost 2 bases, with 11 bases between them. Germline CDR1 is SGHTA and CDR2 is FQGNSA. CDR3 bases: TGTGCCAGCAGCTGGCGGTCTGCTCAAGAGACCCAGTACTTC. Protein: CASSWRSAQETQYF.

The chain has TRBV5-1 and TRBJ2-1; 8 bases are a match to TRBD2. Germline CDR1 SGHRS, CDR2 YFSETQ. After removal of 6 bases from V and 2 bases from J, the junction contained 16 bases not matched to a gene. The CDR3 contains 18 residues. The chain's CDR3 is CASKITGQLSGAYNEQFF. The CDR3 DNA reads TGCGCCAGCAAGATTACGGGACAACTTAGCGGGGCCTACAATGAGCAGTTCTTC.

This clone turned up a few times. The chain is built from TRBV13 and TRBJ2-3; the D is unclear. The germline gives CDR1 PRHDT, CDR2 FYEKMQ (reference sequence). V lost 0 bases and J lost 2, with 9 bases in between. This CDR3 comprises 15 residues. The CDR3 loop reads CASSLGGSHTDTQYF. The CDR3, as DNA: TGTGCCAGCAGCTTAGGGGGCAGCCACACAGATACGCAGTATTTT.

V usage is TRBV12-5 and J usage is TRBJ2-1, with 9 bases aligning to TRBD1. J lost 10 bases, V lost 6 bases, and 13 bases had no gene match. This CDR3 is 15 amino acids long. The germline CDR1 and CDR2 sequences are LGHNT and FRNRAP. The CDR3 DNA is TGTGCTAGTGGCCTGGGACAGGGAGGGGGGGAAGAGCAGTTCTTC. Protein: CASGLGQGGGEEQFF.

V is TRBV7-2 and J is TRBJ1-4; D remains ambiguous. Trimming cost V 2 bases and J 3 bases, with 10 bases left between them. Per the germline V gene, CDR1 is SGHTA and CDR2 is FQGNSA. This CDR3 has 15 amino acids. The CDR3 nucleotides read TGTGCCAGCAGCTTATCACCGCGAGCTAATGAAAAACTGTTTTTT. Its protein is CASSLSPRANEKLFF.

The rearrangement links TRBV24-1 to TRBJ2-3, with D tentatively TRBD1 (5 bases). Germline V CDR1 and CDR2: KGHDR, SFDVKD. V gave up 9 bases and J gave up 4 bases, with 16 bases separating them. CDR3 size: 14 residues. The CDR3 sequence is CATERGRQADTQYF. The CDR3 DNA is TGTGCCACCGAAAGGGGCCGTCAGGCAGATACGCAGTATTTT.

V gene TRBV5-1 combines with J gene TRBJ1-4; 8 bases are a match to TRBD1. The germline V gene has CDR1 SGHRS and CDR2 YFSETQ. Trimming took 4 bases from V and 8 from J; bases not matched to a gene: 13. The CDR3 runs to 16 residues. The CDR3 DNA reads TGCGCCAGCAGCGCGCTTCCCGGACAGGGAGGGGAAAAACTGTTTTTT. Translated: CASSALPGQGGEKLFF.